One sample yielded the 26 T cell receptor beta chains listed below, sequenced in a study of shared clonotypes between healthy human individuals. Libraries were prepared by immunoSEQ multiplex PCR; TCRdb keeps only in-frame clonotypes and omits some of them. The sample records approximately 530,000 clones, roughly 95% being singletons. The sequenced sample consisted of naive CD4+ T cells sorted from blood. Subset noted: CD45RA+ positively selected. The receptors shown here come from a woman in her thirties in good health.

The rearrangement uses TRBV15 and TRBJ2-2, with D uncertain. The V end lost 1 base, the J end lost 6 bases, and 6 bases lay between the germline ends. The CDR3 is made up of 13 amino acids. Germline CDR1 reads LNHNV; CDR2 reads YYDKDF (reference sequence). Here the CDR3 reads CATSRGPPGELFF. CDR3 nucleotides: TGTGCCACCAGCAGAGGGCCCCCCGGGGAGCTGTTTTTT.

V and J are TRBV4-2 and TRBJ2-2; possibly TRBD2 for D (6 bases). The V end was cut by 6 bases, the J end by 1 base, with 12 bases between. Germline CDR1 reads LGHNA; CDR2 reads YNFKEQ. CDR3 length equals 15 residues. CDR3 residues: CASRRGLENTGELFF. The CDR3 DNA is TGTGCCAGCAGACGGGGACTCGAGAACACCGGGGAGCTGTTTTTT.

The CDR3, as DNA: TGCGCCAGCAGCTTGGCCGGTGTCGGTCCAGGCACCGGGGAGCTGTTTTTT. Amino acid sequence: CASSLAGVGPGTGELFF. The chain is built from TRBV5-1 and TRBJ2-2, with D uncertain. Trimming pared 0 bases from V and 4 bases from J, leaving 16 bases between. Per germline, CDR1 SGHRS and CDR2 YFSETQ. The CDR3 runs 17 residues.

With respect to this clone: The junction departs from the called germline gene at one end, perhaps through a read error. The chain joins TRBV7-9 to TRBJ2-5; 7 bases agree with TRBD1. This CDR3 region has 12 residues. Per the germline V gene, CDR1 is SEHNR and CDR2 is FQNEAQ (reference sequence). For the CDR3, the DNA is TGTGCCAGCAGCTTAGATTTCCGGACAGGCCACTTC. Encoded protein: CASSLDFRTGHF.

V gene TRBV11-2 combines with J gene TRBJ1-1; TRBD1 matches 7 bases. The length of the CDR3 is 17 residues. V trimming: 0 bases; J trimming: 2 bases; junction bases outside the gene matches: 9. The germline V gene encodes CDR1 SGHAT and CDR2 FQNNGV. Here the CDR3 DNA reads TGTGCCAGCAGCTTAGAAAGAAGAGGGGGCCTAAACACTGAAGCTTTCTTT. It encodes CASSLERRGGLNTEAFF. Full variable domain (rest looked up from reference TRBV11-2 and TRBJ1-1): EAGVAQSPRYKIIEKRQSVAFWCNPISGHATLYWYQQILGQGPKLLIQFQNNGVVDDSQLPKDRFSAERLKGVDSTLKIQPAKLEDSAVYLCASSLERRGGLNTEAFFGQGTRLTVV.

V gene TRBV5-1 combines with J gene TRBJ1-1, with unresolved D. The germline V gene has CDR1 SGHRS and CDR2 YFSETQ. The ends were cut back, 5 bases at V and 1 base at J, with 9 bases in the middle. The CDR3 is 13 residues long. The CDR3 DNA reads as TGCGCCAGCAGTCAGGATTGGAACACTGAAGCTTTCTTT. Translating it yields CASSQDWNTEAFF.

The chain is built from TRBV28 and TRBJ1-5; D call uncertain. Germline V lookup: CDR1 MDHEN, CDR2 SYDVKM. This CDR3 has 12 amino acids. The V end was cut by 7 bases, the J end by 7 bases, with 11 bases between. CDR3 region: CASTAGGQPQHF. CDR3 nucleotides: TGTGCCAGCACCGCGGGAGGGCAGCCCCAGCATTTT.

CDR3 bases: TGTGCCAGCGGGGTAGACAGGGGGATCAACATTCAGTACTTC. Translated: CASGVDRGINIQYF. This rearrangement joins TRBV2 to TRBJ2-4, with 9 bases matching TRBD1. This CDR3 is built from 14 residues. The V gene's germline CDR1 is SNHLY and CDR2 FYNNEI. After removal of 8 bases from V and 7 bases from J, the junction contained 9 bases not matched to a gene. The full variable domain, completed using reference TRBV2 and TRBJ2-4, is EPEVTQTPSHQVTQMGQEVILRCVPISNHLYFYWYRQILGQKVEFLVSFYNNEISEKSEIFDDQFSVERPDGSNFTLKIRSTKLEDSAMYFCASGVDRGINIQYFGAGTRLSVL.

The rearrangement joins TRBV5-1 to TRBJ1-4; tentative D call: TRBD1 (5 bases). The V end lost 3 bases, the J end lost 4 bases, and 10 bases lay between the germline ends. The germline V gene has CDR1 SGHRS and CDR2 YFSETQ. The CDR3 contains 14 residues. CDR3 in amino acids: CASSSWDLNEKLFF. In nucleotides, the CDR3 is TGCGCCAGCAGCTCTTGGGACCTTAATGAAAAACTGTTTTTT.

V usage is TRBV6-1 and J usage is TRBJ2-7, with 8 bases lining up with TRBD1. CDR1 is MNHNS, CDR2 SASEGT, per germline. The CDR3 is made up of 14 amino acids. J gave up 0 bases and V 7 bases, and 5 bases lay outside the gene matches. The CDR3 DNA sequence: TGTGCCAGCACACGACAGGGGAGCTCCTACGAGCAGTACTTC. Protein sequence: CASTRQGSSYEQYF.

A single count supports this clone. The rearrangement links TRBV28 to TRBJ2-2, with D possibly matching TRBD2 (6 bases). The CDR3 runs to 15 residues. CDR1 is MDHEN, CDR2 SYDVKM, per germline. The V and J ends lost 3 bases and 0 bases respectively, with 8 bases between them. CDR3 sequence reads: CASSFGGSNTGELFF. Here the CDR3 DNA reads TGTGCCAGCAGTTTCGGGGGTTCGAACACCGGGGAGCTGTTTTTT.

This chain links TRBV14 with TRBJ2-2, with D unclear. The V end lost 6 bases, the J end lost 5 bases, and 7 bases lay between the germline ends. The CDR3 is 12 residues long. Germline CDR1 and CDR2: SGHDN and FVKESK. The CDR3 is CASSLLTGELFF. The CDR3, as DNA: TGTGCCAGCAGTCTTTTGACCGGGGAGCTGTTTTTT.

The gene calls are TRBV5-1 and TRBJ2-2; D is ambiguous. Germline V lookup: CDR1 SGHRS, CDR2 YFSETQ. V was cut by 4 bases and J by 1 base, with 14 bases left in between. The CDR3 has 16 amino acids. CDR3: CASSPRSAENTGELFF. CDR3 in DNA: TGCGCCAGCAGCCCTAGGTCGGCAGAGAACACCGGGGAGCTGTTTTTT.

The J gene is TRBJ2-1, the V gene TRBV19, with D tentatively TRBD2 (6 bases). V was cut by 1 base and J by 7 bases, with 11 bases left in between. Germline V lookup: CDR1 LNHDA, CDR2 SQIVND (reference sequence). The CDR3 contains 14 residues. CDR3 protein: CASSIAKGRNEQFF. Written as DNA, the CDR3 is TGTGCCAGTAGTATAGCCAAGGGGAGGAATGAGCAGTTCTTC.

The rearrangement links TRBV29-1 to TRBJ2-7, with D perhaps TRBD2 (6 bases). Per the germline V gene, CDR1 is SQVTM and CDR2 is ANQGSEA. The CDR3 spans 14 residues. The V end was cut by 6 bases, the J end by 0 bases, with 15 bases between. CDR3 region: CSVSLAFGSYEQYF. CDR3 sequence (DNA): TGCAGCGTCAGCCTAGCGTTCGGCTCCTACGAGCAGTACTTC.

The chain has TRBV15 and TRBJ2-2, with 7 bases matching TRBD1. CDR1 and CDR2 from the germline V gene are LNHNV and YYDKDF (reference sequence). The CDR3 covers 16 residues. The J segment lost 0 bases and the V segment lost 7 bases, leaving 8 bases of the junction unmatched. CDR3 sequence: CATNYRQGPNTGELFF. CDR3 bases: TGTGCCACCAACTACCGACAGGGCCCGAACACCGGGGAGCTGTTTTTT.

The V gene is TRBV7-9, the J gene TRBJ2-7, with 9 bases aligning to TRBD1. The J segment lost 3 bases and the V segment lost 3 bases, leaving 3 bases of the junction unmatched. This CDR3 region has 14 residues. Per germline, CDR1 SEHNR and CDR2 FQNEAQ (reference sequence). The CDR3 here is CASSLTTGGYEQYF. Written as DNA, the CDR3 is TGTGCCAGCAGCTTGACGACAGGGGGCTACGAGCAGTACTTC.

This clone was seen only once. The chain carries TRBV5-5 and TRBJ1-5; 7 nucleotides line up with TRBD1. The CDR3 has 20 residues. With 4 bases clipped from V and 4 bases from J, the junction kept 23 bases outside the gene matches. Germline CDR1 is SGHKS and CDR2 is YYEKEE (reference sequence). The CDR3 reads CASSPRSVQTGPLWNQPQHF. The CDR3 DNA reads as TGTGCCAGCAGCCCCCGTTCAGTTCAGACAGGGCCTCTGTGGAATCAGCCCCAGCATTTT.

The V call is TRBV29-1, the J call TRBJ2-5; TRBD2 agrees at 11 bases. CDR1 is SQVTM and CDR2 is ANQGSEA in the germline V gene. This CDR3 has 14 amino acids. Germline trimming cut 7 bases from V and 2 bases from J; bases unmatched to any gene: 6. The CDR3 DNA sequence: TGCAGCGCCCCGACTAGCGGGGATCAAGAGACCCAGTACTTC. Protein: CSAPTSGDQETQYF.

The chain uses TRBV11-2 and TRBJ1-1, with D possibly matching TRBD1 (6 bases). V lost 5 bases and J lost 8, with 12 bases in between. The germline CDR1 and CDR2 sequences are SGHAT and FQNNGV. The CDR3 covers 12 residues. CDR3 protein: CASSVNTGEAFF. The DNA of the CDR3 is TGTGCCAGCAGCGTAAATACAGGGGAAGCTTTCTTT.

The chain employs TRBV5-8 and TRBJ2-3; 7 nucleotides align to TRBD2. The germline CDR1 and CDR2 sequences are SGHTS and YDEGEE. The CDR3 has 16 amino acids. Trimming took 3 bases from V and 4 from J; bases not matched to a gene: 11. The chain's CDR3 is CASSYGTTSDPDTQYF. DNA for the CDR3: TGTGCCAGCAGCTACGGGACTACTTCAGACCCAGATACGCAGTATTTT.

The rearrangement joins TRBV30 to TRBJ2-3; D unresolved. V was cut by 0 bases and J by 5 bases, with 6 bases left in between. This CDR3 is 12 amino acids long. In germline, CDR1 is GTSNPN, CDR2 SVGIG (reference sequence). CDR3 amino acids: CAWSVWGDTQYF. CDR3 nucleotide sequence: TGTGCCTGGAGTGTGTGGGGAGATACGCAGTATTTT.

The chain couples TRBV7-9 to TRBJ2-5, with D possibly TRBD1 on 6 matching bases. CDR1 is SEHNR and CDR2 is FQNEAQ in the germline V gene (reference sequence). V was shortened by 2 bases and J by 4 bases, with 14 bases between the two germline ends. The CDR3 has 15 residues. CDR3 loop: CASSLQTGTTETQYF. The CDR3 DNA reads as TGTGCCAGCAGCTTACAAACCGGGACAACAGAGACCCAGTACTTC.

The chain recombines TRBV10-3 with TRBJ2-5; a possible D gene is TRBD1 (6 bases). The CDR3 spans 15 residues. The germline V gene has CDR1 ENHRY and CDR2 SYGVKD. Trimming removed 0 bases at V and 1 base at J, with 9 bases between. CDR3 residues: CAISESRDIQETQYF. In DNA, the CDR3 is TGTGCCATCAGTGAGTCTCGGGACATCCAAGAGACCCAGTACTTC.

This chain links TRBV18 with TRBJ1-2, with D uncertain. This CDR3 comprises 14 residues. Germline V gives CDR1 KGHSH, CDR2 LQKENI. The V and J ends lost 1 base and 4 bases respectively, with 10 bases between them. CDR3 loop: CASSPLPTSYGYTF. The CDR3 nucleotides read TGTGCCAGCTCACCACTCCCAACCTCCTATGGCTACACCTTC.

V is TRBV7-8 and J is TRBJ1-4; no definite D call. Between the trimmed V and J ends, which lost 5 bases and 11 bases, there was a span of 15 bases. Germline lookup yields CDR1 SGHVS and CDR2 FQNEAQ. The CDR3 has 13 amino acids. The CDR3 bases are TGTGCCAGCAGCCGGATGACGGACGGGAAACTGTTTTTT. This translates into CASSRMTDGKLFF.